The text below deals with one TCR beta chain. Its antigen is currently unknown. The method was immunoSEQ multiplex PCR; TCRdb's version includes in-frame clones alone and lacks a portion of them. The sample carries about 64,000 clones, 70% to 85% recorded once. Investigators separated out CD4+ T cells once around nine days of culture had passed. The record originates from a study of vaccination effects on CD4 cells after COVID-19. Study overall: The study sampled a couple of convalescent patients 16 days and one week before vaccination. Overall study results and limits: Convalescent patients' post-vaccine spike repertoire was mostly distinct vaccine-induced clones.

Germline lookup yields CDR1 SGHNT and CDR2 YENEEA. CDR3 size: 16 residues. The ends were cut back, 5 bases at V and 2 bases at J, with 15 bases in the middle. The V call is TRBV11-3, the J call TRBJ2-2; perhaps TRBD2 as D (6 bases). The receptor was derived from a human donor who had a prior SARS-CoV-2 infection. The source was CD4+ T cells from PBMCs cultured without peptide, collected before COVID-19 vaccination. The chain's CDR3 is CASSTPFGTNTGELFF. The DNA for the CDR3 is TGTGCCAGCAGCACCCCGTTCGGGACTAACACCGGGGAGCTGTTTTTT.